The sequence of this TCR beta chain was determined in a study of Ad26.COV2.S vaccination and SARS-CoV-2 variants. About the research overall: The Ad26.COV2.S arm of the COV1001 trial was where the donor was placed.

Assay used: immunoSEQ multiplex PCR; TCRdb lists only in-frame clones, some missing. Of about 500,000 clones in the sample, around 89% are singletons; the top ten hold 1.5% to 2%. Treatment here: roughly 20 received Ad26.COV2.S at low or high dose, single or two shots; five or six received placebo; per-sample allocation not given. All samples were drawn on day 63, counting from the first vaccine or placebo injection. Study-level results: Quantification of TCR breadth and depth may have yielded underestimates of total T cell responses. Spike-specific CD8+ and CD4+ T cell responses reportedly showed substantial breadth after vaccination.

In the case of this clone: The antigen is undetermined.

The sequence came from a person aged 18 to 59 who received the Ad26.COV2.S COVID-19 vaccine or a placebo. Material: peripheral blood, obtained in a trial of Ad26.COV2.S vaccine versus placebo.

The CDR3 DNA follows: TGTGCCAGTAGTAGCGACACCTATTCACCCCTCCACTTT. This codes for CASSSDTYSPLHF. This chain joins TRBV19 and TRBJ1-6; no clear D gene. V lost 4 bases to trimming and J lost 8 bases, with 9 bases between them. This CDR3 region has 13 residues. CDR1 LNHDA and CDR2 SQIVND come from the germline V gene (reference sequence).